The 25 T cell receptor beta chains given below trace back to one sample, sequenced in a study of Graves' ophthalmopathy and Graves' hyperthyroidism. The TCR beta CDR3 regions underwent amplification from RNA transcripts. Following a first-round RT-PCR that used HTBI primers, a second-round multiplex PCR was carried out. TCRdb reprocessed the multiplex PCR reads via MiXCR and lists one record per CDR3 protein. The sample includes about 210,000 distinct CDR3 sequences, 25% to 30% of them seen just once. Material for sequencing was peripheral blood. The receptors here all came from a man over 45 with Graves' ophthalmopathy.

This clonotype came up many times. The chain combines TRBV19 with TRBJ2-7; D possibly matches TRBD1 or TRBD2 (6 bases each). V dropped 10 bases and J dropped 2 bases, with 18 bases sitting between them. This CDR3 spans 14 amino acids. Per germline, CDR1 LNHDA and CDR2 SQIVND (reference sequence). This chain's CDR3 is CATRRGSGPYEQYF. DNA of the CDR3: TGTGCCACTCGCAGGGGAAGCGGGCCCTACGAGCAGTACTTC.

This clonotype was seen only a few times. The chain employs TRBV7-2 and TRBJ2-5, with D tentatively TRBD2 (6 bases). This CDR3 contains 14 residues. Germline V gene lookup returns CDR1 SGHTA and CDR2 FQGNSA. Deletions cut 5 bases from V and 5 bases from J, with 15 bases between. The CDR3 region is CASSPVGRRETQYF. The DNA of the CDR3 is TGTGCCAGCAGCCCCGTGGGGAGGAGGGAGACCCAGTACTTC.

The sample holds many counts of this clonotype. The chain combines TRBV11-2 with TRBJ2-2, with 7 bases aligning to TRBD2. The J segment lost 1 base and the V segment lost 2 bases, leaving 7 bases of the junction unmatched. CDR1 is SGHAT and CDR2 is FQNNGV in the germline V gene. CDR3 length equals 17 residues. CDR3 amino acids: CASSLRGGDGNTGELFF. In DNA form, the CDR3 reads TGTGCCAGCAGCTTACGGGGAGGGGACGGGAACACCGGGGAGCTGTTTTTT.

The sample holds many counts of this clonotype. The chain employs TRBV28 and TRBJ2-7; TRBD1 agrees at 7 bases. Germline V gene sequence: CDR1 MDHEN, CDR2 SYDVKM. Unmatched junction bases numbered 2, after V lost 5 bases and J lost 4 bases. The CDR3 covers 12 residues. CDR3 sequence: CASSRGQYEQYF. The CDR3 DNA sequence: TGTGCCAGCAGTAGGGGGCAATACGAGCAGTACTTC.

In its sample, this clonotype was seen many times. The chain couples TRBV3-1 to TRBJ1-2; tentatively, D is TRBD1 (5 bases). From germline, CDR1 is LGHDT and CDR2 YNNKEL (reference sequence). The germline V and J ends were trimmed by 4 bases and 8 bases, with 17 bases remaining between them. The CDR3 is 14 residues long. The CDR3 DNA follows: TGTGCCAGCAGCCCGTCCAGGGAATCTGGGGGCTACACCTTC. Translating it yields CASSPSRESGGYTF.

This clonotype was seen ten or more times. CDR3 sequence reads: CASSRQGETEAFF. In DNA form, the CDR3 reads TGTGCCAGCAGCCGACAGGGTGAAACTGAAGCTTTCTTT. The V call is TRBV7-6, the J call TRBJ1-1; 7 positions agree with TRBD1. Trimming removed 5 bases from V and 5 bases from J; junction bases left unmatched: 5. The CDR3 extends over 13 amino acids. Germline CDR1 SGHVS, CDR2 FNYEAQ.

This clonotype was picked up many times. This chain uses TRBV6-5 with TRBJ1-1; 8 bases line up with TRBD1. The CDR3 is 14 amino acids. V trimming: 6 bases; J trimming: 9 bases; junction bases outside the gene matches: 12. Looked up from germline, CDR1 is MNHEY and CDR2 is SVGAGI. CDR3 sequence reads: CASRDSGQGWKAFF. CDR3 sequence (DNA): TGTGCCAGCAGGGACTCCGGACAGGGCTGGAAAGCTTTCTTT.

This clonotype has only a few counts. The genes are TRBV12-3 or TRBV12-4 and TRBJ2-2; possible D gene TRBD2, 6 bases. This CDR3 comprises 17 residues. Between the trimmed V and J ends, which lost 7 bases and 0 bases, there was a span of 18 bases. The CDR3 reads CASTPRGRDSNTGELFF. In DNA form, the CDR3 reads TGTGCCAGCACCCCTAGGGGAAGGGACTCGAACACCGGGGAGCTGTTTTTT.

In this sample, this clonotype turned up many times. CDR3 region: CASSRVLGGTHGYTF. Here the CDR3 DNA reads TGTGCCAGCAGCCGGGTTCTGGGCGGGACCCATGGCTACACCTTC. This chain connects TRBV12-3 or TRBV12-4 to TRBJ1-2; D might be TRBD1 (5 bases). The CDR3 is made up of 15 amino acids. V was trimmed by 6 bases and J by 6 bases, leaving 20 bases between them.

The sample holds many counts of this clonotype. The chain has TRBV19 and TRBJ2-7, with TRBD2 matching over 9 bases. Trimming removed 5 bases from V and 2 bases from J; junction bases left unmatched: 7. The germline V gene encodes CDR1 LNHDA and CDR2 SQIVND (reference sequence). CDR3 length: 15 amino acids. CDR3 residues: CASSEASGAPYEQYF. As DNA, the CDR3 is TGTGCCAGTAGTGAAGCTAGCGGGGCCCCCTACGAGCAGTACTTC. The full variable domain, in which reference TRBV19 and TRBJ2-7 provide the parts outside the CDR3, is DGGITQSPKYLFRKEGQNVTLSCEQNLNHDAMYWYRQDPGQGLRLIYYSQIVNDFQKGDIAEGYSVSREKKESFPLTVTSAQKNPTAFYLCASSEASGAPYEQYFGPGTRLTVT.

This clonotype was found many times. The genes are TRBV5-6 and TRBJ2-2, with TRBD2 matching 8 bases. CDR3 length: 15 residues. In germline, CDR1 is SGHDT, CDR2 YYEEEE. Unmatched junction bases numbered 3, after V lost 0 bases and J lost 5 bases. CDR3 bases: TGTGCCAGCAGCTTGGTAGCTAGCGGGACCGGGGAGCTGTTTTTT. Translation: CASSLVASGTGELFF.

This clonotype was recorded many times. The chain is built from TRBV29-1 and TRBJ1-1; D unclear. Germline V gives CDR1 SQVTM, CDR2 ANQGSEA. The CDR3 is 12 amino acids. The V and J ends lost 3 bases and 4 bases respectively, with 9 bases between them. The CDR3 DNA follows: TGCAGCGTTGACCCGGAGAGCACTGAAGCTTTCTTT. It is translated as CSVDPESTEAFF.

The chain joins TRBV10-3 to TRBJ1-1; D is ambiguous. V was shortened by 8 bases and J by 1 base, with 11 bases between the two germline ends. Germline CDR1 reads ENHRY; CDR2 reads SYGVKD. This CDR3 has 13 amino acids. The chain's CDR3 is CAIGRGENTEAFF. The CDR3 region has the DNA TGTGCCATCGGGCGGGGAGAGAACACTGAAGCTTTCTTT.

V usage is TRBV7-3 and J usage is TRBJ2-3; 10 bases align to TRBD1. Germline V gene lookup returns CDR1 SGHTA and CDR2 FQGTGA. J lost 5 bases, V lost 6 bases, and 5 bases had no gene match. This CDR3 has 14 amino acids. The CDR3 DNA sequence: TGTGCCAGCAGTCGACAGGGGGCGAAAGATACGCAGTATTTT. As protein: CASSRQGAKDTQYF.

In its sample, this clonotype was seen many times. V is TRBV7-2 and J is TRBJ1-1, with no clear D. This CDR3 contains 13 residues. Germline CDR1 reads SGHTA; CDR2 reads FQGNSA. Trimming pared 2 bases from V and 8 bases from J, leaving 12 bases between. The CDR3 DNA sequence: TGTGCCAGCAGCTTATACCAAAGGACGGAAGCTTTCTTT. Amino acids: CASSLYQRTEAFF.

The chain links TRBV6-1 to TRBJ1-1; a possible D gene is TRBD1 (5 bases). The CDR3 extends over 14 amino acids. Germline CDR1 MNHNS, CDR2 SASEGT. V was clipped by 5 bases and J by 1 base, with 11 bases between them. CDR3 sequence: CASSKTVGNTEAFF. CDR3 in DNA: TGTGCCAGCAGTAAGACAGTGGGGAACACTGAAGCTTTCTTT.

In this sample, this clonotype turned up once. The chain's CDR3 is CASSEQSDIQYF. The CDR3, as DNA: TGTGCCAGCAGTGAGCAATCGGACATTCAGTACTTC. The chain carries TRBV6-1 and TRBJ2-5; D is unclear. The DNA end is a closer match to TRBJ2-4, so the J assignment may be wrong. Germline assignment: CDR1 MNHNS and CDR2 SASEGT. The CDR3 covers 12 residues.

CDR3 sequence: CSAKGTGDTEAFF. The CDR3 DNA is TGCAGTGCTAAAGGGACAGGGGACACTGAAGCTTTCTTT. The chain is built from TRBV20-1 and TRBJ1-1; 10 bases match TRBD1. Germline CDR1 DFQATT, CDR2 SNEGSKA (reference sequence). This CDR3 has 13 residues. Unmatched junction bases numbered 2, after V lost 4 bases and J lost 3 bases.

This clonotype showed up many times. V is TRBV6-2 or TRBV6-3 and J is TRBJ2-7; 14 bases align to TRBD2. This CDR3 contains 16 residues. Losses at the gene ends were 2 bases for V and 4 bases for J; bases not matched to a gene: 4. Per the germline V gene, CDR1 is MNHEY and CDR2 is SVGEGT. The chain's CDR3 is CASSYGLAGGSYEQYF. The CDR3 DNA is TGTGCCAGCAGTTACGGACTAGCGGGAGGCTCTTACGAGCAGTACTTC.

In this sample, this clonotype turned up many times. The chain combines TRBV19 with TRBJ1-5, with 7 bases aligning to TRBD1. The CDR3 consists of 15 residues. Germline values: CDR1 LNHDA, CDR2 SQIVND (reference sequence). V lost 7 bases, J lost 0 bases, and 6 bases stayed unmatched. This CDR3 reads CASKPGQASNQPQHF. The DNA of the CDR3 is TGTGCCAGTAAACCAGGACAGGCTAGCAATCAGCCCCAGCATTTT. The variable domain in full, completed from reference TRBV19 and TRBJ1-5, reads DGGITQSPKYLFRKEGQNVTLSCEQNLNHDAMYWYRQDPGQGLRLIYYSQIVNDFQKGDIAEGYSVSREKKESFPLTVTSAQKNPTAFYLCASKPGQASNQPQHFGDGTRLSIL.

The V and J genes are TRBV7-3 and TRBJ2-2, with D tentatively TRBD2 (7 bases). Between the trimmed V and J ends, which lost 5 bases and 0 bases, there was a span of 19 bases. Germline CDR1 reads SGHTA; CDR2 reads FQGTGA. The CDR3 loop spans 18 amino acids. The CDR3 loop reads CASSPVVDSGTNTGELFF. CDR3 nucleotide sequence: TGTGCCAGCAGCCCCGTAGTGGACAGCGGGACGAACACCGGGGAGCTGTTTTTT.

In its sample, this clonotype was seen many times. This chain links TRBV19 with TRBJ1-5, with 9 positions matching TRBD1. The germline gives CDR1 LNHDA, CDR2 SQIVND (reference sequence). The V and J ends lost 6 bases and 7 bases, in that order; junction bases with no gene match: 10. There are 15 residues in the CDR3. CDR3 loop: CASREGQGPLQPQHF. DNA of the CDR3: TGTGCCAGTAGGGAGGGACAGGGACCCCTGCAGCCCCAGCATTTT.

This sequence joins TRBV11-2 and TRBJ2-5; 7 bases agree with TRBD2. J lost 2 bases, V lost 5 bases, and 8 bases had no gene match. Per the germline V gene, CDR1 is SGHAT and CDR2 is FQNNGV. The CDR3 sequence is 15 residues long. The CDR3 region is CASSPPGRGQETQYF. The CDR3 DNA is TGTGCCAGCAGCCCCCCCGGGCGGGGGCAAGAGACCCAGTACTTC.

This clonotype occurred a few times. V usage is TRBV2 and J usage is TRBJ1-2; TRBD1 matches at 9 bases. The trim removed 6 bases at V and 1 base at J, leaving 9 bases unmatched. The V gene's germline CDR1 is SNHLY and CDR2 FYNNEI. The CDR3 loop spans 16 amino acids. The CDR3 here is CASSPSGQGSNYGYTF. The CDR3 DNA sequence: TGTGCCAGCAGCCCTTCCGGACAGGGGAGTAACTATGGCTACACCTTC.

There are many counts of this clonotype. The CDR3 protein is CASSRDFVSYEQYF. The CDR3 DNA reads TGTGCCAGCAGCCGGGACTTCGTCTCCTACGAGCAGTACTTC. The chain uses TRBV11-2 and TRBJ2-7; D possibly corresponds to TRBD2 (6 bases). With 5 bases removed from V and 0 bases from J, the gap between germline ends came to 11 bases. This CDR3 region has 14 residues. The germline gives CDR1 SGHAT, CDR2 FQNNGV. The complete variable domain, with remaining parts taken from reference TRBV11-2 and TRBJ2-7, reads EAGVAQSPRYKIIEKRQSVAFWCNPISGHATLYWYQQILGQGPKLLIQFQNNGVVDDSQLPKDRFSAERLKGVDSTLKIQPAKLEDSAVYLCASSRDFVSYEQYFGPGTRLTVT.